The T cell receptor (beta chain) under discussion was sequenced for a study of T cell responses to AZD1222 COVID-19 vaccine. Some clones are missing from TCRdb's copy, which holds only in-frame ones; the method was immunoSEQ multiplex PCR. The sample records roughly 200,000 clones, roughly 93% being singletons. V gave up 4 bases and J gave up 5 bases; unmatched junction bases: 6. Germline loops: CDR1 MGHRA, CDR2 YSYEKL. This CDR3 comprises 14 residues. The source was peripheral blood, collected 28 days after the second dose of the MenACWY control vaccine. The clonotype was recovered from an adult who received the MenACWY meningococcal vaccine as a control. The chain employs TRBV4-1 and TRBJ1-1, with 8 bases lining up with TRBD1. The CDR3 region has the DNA TGCGCCAGCAGCCCAGGACAGGGCCGAACTGAAGCTTTCTTT. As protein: CASSPGQGRTEAFF.